Shown below are 12 T cell receptor beta chains from a single sample sequenced in a study of blood T cell repertoires in COVID-19. Sequencing was performed with immunoSEQ multiplex PCR; in TCRdb, only in-frame clones are kept and a portion is missing. Among approximately 120,000 clones listed, about 70% were seen once. Sequenced sample: peripheral blood. These TCRs come from an elderly man with COVID-19, enrolled during active disease.

V gene TRBV24-1 combines with J gene TRBJ2-3, with D perhaps matching TRBD1 (5 bases). Germline V gives CDR1 KGHDR, CDR2 SFDVKD. The CDR3 runs to 18 residues. V gave up 2 bases and J gave up 0 bases, with 17 bases separating them. The CDR3, as DNA: TGTGCCACCAGTGATTGGGGCTTCGGGCAGCCCAGCACAGATACGCAGTATTTT. Its protein product is CATSDWGFGQPSTDTQYF.

The CDR3, as DNA: TGTGCCAGCAGCTTAGTGCCGGACAGGAGACTTGATACGCAGTATTTT. As protein: CASSLVPDRRLDTQYF. The chain combines TRBV11-2 with TRBJ2-3; 7 bases are shared with TRBD1. The trim removed 1 base at V and 6 bases at J, leaving 10 bases unmatched. The CDR3 consists of 16 residues. Germline values: CDR1 SGHAT, CDR2 FQNNGV.

V is TRBV9 and J is TRBJ2-7; possible D gene TRBD2, 5 bases. With 0 bases removed from V and 2 bases from J, the gap between germline ends came to 12 bases. Germline V gene sequence: CDR1 SGDLS, CDR2 YYNGEE. CDR3 size: 15 residues. The DNA for the CDR3 is TGTGCCAGCAGCGTAGGGCTAGCTCTAGCCTACGAGCAGTACTTC. Its translation is CASSVGLALAYEQYF.

The genes are TRBV28 and TRBJ2-7, with D unclear. The V end lost 1 base, the J end lost 2 bases, and 9 bases lay between the germline ends. CDR1 is MDHEN, CDR2 SYDVKM, per germline. CDR3 length: 14 amino acids. In DNA form, the CDR3 reads TGTGCCAGCAGTTTATTGCGAGCGCCCTACGAGCAGTACTTC. This translates into CASSLLRAPYEQYF.

This chain links TRBV5-1 with TRBJ1-2, with TRBD1 as a possible D gene (5 bases). The CDR3 consists of 13 residues. The germline gives CDR1 SGHRS, CDR2 YFSETQ. Trimming cost V 4 bases and J 8 bases, with 15 bases left between them. The CDR3 DNA follows: TGCGCCAGCAGCACCGGACAAGAGGACGGCTACACCTTC. Protein: CASSTGQEDGYTF.

This sequence joins TRBV7-9 and TRBJ2-7; D is unclear. This CDR3 has 12 residues. Germline V CDR1 and CDR2: SEHNR, FQNEAQ (reference sequence). Trimming shortened V by 7 bases and J by 3 bases, and 10 bases separated the two germline ends. The CDR3 reads CASTENSYEQYF. The CDR3 DNA is TGTGCCAGCACCGAAAACAGCTACGAGCAGTACTTC.

This clone came up once. The chain couples TRBV2 to TRBJ1-4, with D perhaps matching TRBD1 (6 bases). Germline CDR1 and CDR2: SNHLY and FYNNEI. V was shortened by 6 bases and J by 5 bases, with 16 bases between the two germline ends. This CDR3 is 15 amino acids long. CDR3 in amino acids: CASRKMTGINEKLFF. The CDR3 DNA follows: TGTGCCAGCAGGAAAATGACAGGCATAAATGAAAAACTGTTTTTT.

The chain uses TRBV6-5 and TRBJ1-1; 8 bases map to TRBD1. Per the germline V gene, CDR1 is MNHEY and CDR2 is SVGAGI. The CDR3 is 15 amino acids. Losses at the gene ends were 5 bases for V and 5 bases for J; bases not matched to a gene: 10. In DNA, the CDR3 is TGTGCCAGCAGTAGAATTACAGGGGGAGGAACTGAAGCTTTCTTT. Translated: CASSRITGGGTEAFF.

By share, this clone counts as medium-sized. The rearrangement links TRBV3-1 (or the pseudogene TRBV3-2) to TRBJ2-5; D perhaps matches TRBD1 (5 bases). Germline V lookup: CDR1 LGHDT, CDR2 YNNKEL (reference sequence). V lost 4 bases to trimming and J lost 3 bases, with 15 bases between them. There are 15 residues in the CDR3. The CDR3 is CASSPGSGREETQYF. In DNA form, the CDR3 reads TGTGCCAGCAGCCCCGGCTCCGGCAGGGAAGAGACCCAGTACTTC.

J is TRBJ1-5 and V is TRBV19; 7 nucleotides line up with TRBD1. The CDR3 is 14 residues long. With 8 bases clipped from V and 4 bases from J, the junction kept 8 bases outside the gene matches. Germline V gene sequence: CDR1 LNHDA, CDR2 SQIVND (reference sequence). The CDR3 loop reads CASGQVRSNQPQHF. The CDR3 nucleotides are TGTGCCAGTGGACAGGTGAGAAGTAATCAGCCCCAGCATTTT.

This chain connects TRBV24-1 to TRBJ2-7; 15 bases are a match to TRBD2. CDR1 KGHDR and CDR2 SFDVKD come from the germline V gene. The trim removed 9 bases at V and 7 bases at J, leaving 24 bases unmatched. The CDR3 consists of 20 residues. CDR3 in amino acids: CATLTRGGPGLAGGFVEQYF. In DNA form, the CDR3 reads TGTGCCACCTTAACCCGGGGGGGCCCGGGACTAGCGGGAGGTTTTGTAGAGCAGTACTTC.

A few counts support this clone. CDR3 sequence: CASSSPGLAGVLEQFF. The DNA for the CDR3 is TGTGCCAGCAGCTCACCGGGACTAGCGGGAGTTCTTGAGCAGTTCTTC. This chain links TRBV7-2 with TRBJ2-1; TRBD2 aligns across 14 bases. From germline, CDR1 is SGHTA and CDR2 FQGNSA. The CDR3 sequence is 16 residues long. The junction had 8 bases not matched to a gene; V was cut back by 4 bases and J by 9 bases.